This T cell receptor (beta chain) appears in the sequencing data of a study of cytomegalovirus exposure and HLA in healthy donors. J was trimmed by 3 bases and V by 0 bases; bases with no gene match: 8. CDR1 is SGDLS and CDR2 is YYNGEE in the germline V gene. The CDR3 is 17 amino acids. 13 Jbeta primers and 60 Vbeta primers were used for the PCR. The method was immunoSEQ multiplex PCR; TCRdb's version includes in-frame clones alone and lacks a portion of them. The table includes 150,000 to 200,000 clones, roughly 85% detected once. This TCR derives from a man aged 18 to 29 in good health and CMV-seropositive. The J gene is TRBJ2-2, the V gene TRBV9, with TRBD1 identical over 7 bases. The sample was PBMCs. As DNA, the CDR3 is TGTGCCAGCAGCGTAGGATTCATCGGGACAGACACCGGGGAGCTGTTTTTT. It yields the protein CASSVGFIGTDTGELFF.